Each of the 25 T cell receptor beta chains below was sequenced from the same sample in a study of shared clonotypes between healthy human individuals (dated by TCRdb to the early 2020s). Library preparation employed the immunoSEQ multiplex PCR assay. Drawn from immuneACCESS, this table holds only the in-frame rearrangements with V and J called that TCRdb kept. Clones are partly lost; checked studies trace under half to an unresolved V gene and leave the rest unexplained. The sample table holds 1,500,000 or so clones, of which more than 95% were seen once. Approximately 1.2% of the sample is in the top ten clones. The sequencing input was naive CD4+ T cells sorted from blood. The sample's cell subset or site, from its label and the paper: CD45RA+ positively selected. All receptors come from a man aged 30 to 45 in good health.

The chain links TRBV7-6 to TRBJ2-1; D is undetermined. Germline CDR1 reads SGHVS; CDR2 reads FNYEAQ. The V gene lost 5 bases and the J gene lost 6 bases, with 11 bases spanning the gap. The CDR3 extends over 13 amino acids. The CDR3 spells CASSLGRINEQFF. In DNA form, the CDR3 reads TGTGCCAGCAGCCTAGGCAGAATCAATGAGCAGTTCTTC.

J is TRBJ2-1 and V is TRBV5-1; D is undetermined. The CDR3 covers 13 residues. The germline V gene encodes CDR1 SGHRS and CDR2 YFSETQ. Trimming cost V 5 bases and J 1 base, with 7 bases left between them. Written as DNA, the CDR3 is TGCGCCAGCAGTCACGATTCCTACAATGAGCAGTTCTTC. It is translated as CASSHDSYNEQFF.

CDR3 nucleotide sequence: TGTGCCAGCAGCTTGGTCCTAGCGGGCGGGGAGCTGTTTTTT. It yields the protein CASSLVLAGGELFF. V is TRBV5-5 and J is TRBJ2-2, with 8 nucleotides matching TRBD2. This CDR3 spans 14 amino acids. The J segment lost 7 bases and the V segment lost 0 bases, leaving 2 bases of the junction unmatched. Looked up from germline, CDR1 is SGHKS and CDR2 is YYEKEE (reference sequence).

The V call is TRBV5-5, the J call TRBJ2-5, with D perhaps matching TRBD1 (5 bases). This CDR3 is 15 amino acids long. Between the trimmed V and J ends, which lost 2 bases and 4 bases, there was a span of 15 bases. The germline V gene encodes CDR1 SGHKS and CDR2 YYEKEE (reference sequence). The CDR3 is CASSLKGPLGETQYF. CDR3 sequence (DNA): TGTGCCAGCAGCTTAAAGGGGCCCCTGGGAGAGACCCAGTACTTC.

This chain connects TRBV5-4 to TRBJ2-1; tentative D call: TRBD2 (6 bases). This CDR3 contains 17 residues. Trimming pared 3 bases from V and 7 bases from J, leaving 23 bases between. CDR1 is SGHNT and CDR2 is YYREEE in the germline V gene (reference sequence). CDR3 amino acids: CASSSTSSAPIGNEQFF. DNA for the CDR3: TGTGCCAGCAGCTCCACCTCTAGCGCCCCTATCGGAAATGAGCAGTTCTTC.

The chain combines TRBV7-6 with TRBJ2-1; 9 bases are a match to TRBD2. This CDR3 comprises 17 residues. J was trimmed by 4 bases and V by 0 bases; bases with no gene match: 7. The germline V gene encodes CDR1 SGHVS and CDR2 FNYEAQ. The chain's CDR3 is CASSLARGGRGYNEQFF. DNA for the CDR3: TGTGCCAGCAGCTTAGCGCGGGGCGGGAGGGGGTACAATGAGCAGTTCTTC.

V usage is TRBV9 and J usage is TRBJ2-7; TRBD2 matches 10 bases. The germline V gene encodes CDR1 SGDLS and CDR2 YYNGEE. V shed 7 bases and J 5 bases; nucleotides not matched to a gene: 12. The length of the CDR3 is 15 residues. The CDR3, as DNA: TGTGCCAGCTCACGAACCGGGACTAGCGAACACGAGCAGTACTTC. It specifies CASSRTGTSEHEQYF.

V usage is TRBV18 and J usage is TRBJ2-3; D not resolved. CDR3 length: 15 amino acids. V was cut by 1 base and J by 1 base, with 9 bases left in between. The germline V gene has CDR1 KGHSH and CDR2 LQKENI. CDR3 in amino acids: CASSPQGTGTDTQYF. CDR3 DNA: TGTGCCAGCTCACCACAGGGAACGGGCACAGATACGCAGTATTTT.

This clone was counted a single time. The chain combines TRBV6-1 with TRBJ1-5; D is unresolved. Trimming removed 1 base at V and 6 bases at J, with 7 bases between. This CDR3 has 13 residues. Per the germline V gene, CDR1 is MNHNS and CDR2 is SASEGT. The CDR3 spells CASSEVRVQPQHF. The CDR3, as DNA: TGTGCCAGCAGTGAAGTAAGGGTTCAGCCCCAGCATTTT.

This chain connects TRBV5-1 to TRBJ2-2; a weak D match, TRBD2 (6 bases). CDR3 length: 13 residues. Trimming cost V 4 bases and J 4 bases, with 8 bases left between them. The germline gives CDR1 SGHRS, CDR2 YFSETQ. CDR3 bases: TGCGCCAGCAGCCAGCGGGTCACCGGGGAGCTGTTTTTT. This codes for CASSQRVTGELFF. Together with reference TRBV5-1 and TRBJ2-2, the CDR3 gives the full variable domain: KAGVTQTPRYLIKTRGQQVTLSCSPISGHRSVSWYQQTPGQGLQFLFEYFSETQRNKGNFPGRFSGRQFSNSRSEMNVSTLELGDSALYLCASSQRVTGELFFGEGSRLTVL.

This chain uses TRBV2 with TRBJ1-2; D may be TRBD1 (5 bases). This CDR3 is built from 15 residues. Trimming left V 6 bases short and J 0 bases short, with 14 bases between. Germline CDR1 SNHLY, CDR2 FYNNEI. CDR3 nucleotide sequence: TGTGCCAGCAGCGTAACAGGACTTTCTAACTATGGCTACACCTTC. Its translation is CASSVTGLSNYGYTF.

The J gene is TRBJ2-1, the V gene TRBV5-1; D not resolved. The CDR3 contains 13 residues. The V end was cut by 3 bases, the J end by 5 bases, with 9 bases between. CDR1 and CDR2 from the germline V gene are SGHRS and YFSETQ. The DNA for the CDR3 is TGCGCCAGCAGCTCAACTTATGACAATGAGCAGTTCTTC. It is translated as CASSSTYDNEQFF.

About this clone itself: Additional DNA sequences in this sample encode the identical CDR3. The chain carries TRBV28 and TRBJ2-7; D call uncertain. Germline assignment: CDR1 MDHEN and CDR2 SYDVKM. The CDR3 is made up of 11 amino acids. Trimming removed 6 bases from V and 0 bases from J, with 3 bases in between. CDR3 loop: CASSYSYEQYF. The CDR3 nucleotides read TGTGCCAGCAGCTACTCCTACGAGCAGTACTTC.

The chain joins TRBV11-2 to TRBJ2-7, with TRBD1 identical over 9 bases. This CDR3 has 15 amino acids. Germline V gene data show CDR1 as SGHAT and CDR2 as FQNNGV. With 5 bases clipped from V and 5 bases from J, the junction kept 10 bases outside the gene matches. CDR3 in DNA: TGTGCCAGCAGCGGCCTACAGGGGGCGGTCCACGAGCAGTACTTC. This gives the protein CASSGLQGAVHEQYF.

V usage is TRBV14 and J usage is TRBJ2-1; D is uncertain. Germline V gene data show CDR1 as SGHDN and CDR2 as FVKESK. The CDR3 contains 14 residues. V lost 0 bases and J lost 3, with 6 bases in between. The CDR3: CASSQDEFYNEQFF. The CDR3 nucleotides read TGTGCCAGCAGCCAAGATGAGTTCTACAATGAGCAGTTCTTC.

V and J are TRBV28 and TRBJ2-7; D perhaps matches TRBD2 (6 bases). Germline V gives CDR1 MDHEN, CDR2 SYDVKM. The CDR3 runs 13 residues. With 7 bases removed from V and 0 bases from J, the gap between germline ends came to 10 bases. The CDR3 spells CASNAGLSYEQYF. The CDR3 region has the DNA TGTGCCAGCAACGCGGGACTCTCCTACGAGCAGTACTTC.

V gene TRBV13 combines with J gene TRBJ2-7; 7 nucleotides align to TRBD2. V lost 4 bases, J lost 0 bases, and 3 bases stayed unmatched. The CDR3 runs 14 residues. Germline V lookup: CDR1 PRHDT, CDR2 FYEKMQ (reference sequence). Here the CDR3 reads CASSSRTSSYEQYF. CDR3 DNA sequence: TGTGCCAGCAGCTCCCGGACTAGCTCCTACGAGCAGTACTTC.

The V gene is TRBV5-1, the J gene TRBJ1-5; D unresolved. The germline V gene encodes CDR1 SGHRS and CDR2 YFSETQ. Trimming stripped 1 base from V and 1 base from J, with 9 bases between. CDR3 size: 15 residues. CDR3 bases: TGCGCCAGCAGCTTGAGAGGGCTGAGCAATCAGCCCCAGCATTTT. Translated, it gives CASSLRGLSNQPQHF.

V usage is TRBV7-9 and J usage is TRBJ2-5, with D perhaps given as TRBD1 or TRBD2 (6 bases each). Trimming stripped 1 base from V and 12 bases from J, with 9 bases between. The germline gives CDR1 SEHNR, CDR2 FQNEAQ (reference sequence). The CDR3 runs to 11 residues. The CDR3 region is CASSLVEGEYF. The CDR3 DNA reads as TGTGCCAGCAGCTTAGTGGAGGGGGAGTACTTC. Filled out from reference TRBV7-9 and TRBJ2-5, the complete variable domain reads DTGVSQNPRHKITKRGQNVTFRCDPISEHNRLYWYRQTLGQGPEFLTYFQNEAQLEKSRLLSDRFSAERPKGSFSTLEIQRTEQGDSAMYLCASSLVEGEYFGPGTRLLVL.

V usage is TRBV9 and J usage is TRBJ1-3; D unclear. With 4 bases removed from V and 0 bases from J, the gap between germline ends came to 11 bases. CDR1 and CDR2 (germline): SGDLS, YYNGEE. This CDR3 has 15 amino acids. The CDR3 DNA is TGTGCCAGCAGCCCAGAGTGGGGCTCTGGAAACACCATATATTTT. Translated: CASSPEWGSGNTIYF.

This rearrangement joins TRBV25-1 to TRBJ1-1; tentatively, D is TRBD1 (5 bases). The V and J ends lost 3 bases and 5 bases respectively, with 10 bases between them. CDR3 length: 13 amino acids. Germline V CDR1 and CDR2: MGHDK, SYGVNS. The CDR3 DNA follows: TGTGCCAGCAGTGATGGGGGGGGGACTGAAGCTTTCTTT. Protein sequence: CASSDGGGTEAFF.

The chain combines TRBV5-5 with TRBJ2-5, with TRBD1 identical over 8 bases. Germline V gives CDR1 SGHKS, CDR2 YYEKEE (reference sequence). The V and J ends lost 4 bases and 4 bases, in that order; junction bases with no gene match: 6. The CDR3 runs to 14 residues. In nucleotides, the CDR3 is TGTGCCAGCAGCCAGAAGACAGGGGCAGAGACCCAGTACTTC. Translating gives CASSQKTGAETQYF.

The chain employs TRBV21-1 and TRBJ2-1. TRBV21-1 is recorded as a pseudogene. The CDR3 consists of 17 residues. This CDR3 is CASSNARGGDSYNEQFF. In DNA form, the CDR3 reads TGTGCCAGCAGCAATGCCCGTGGGGGAGACTCCTACAATGAGCAGTTCTTC.

V is TRBV6-5 and J is TRBJ2-7, with a tentative D call TRBD1 (6 bases). V gave up 0 bases and J gave up 2 bases, with 11 bases separating them. The V gene's germline CDR1 is MNHEY and CDR2 SVGAGI. CDR3 size: 15 residues. DNA for the CDR3: TGTGCCAGCAGTTACTCTGCGGACAGAACCTACGAGCAGTACTTC. Residues: CASSYSADRTYEQYF.

The chain links TRBV11-2 to TRBJ1-1; D call uncertain. Trimming pared 0 bases from V and 5 bases from J, leaving 7 bases between. The CDR3 sequence is 13 residues long. Germline CDR1 SGHAT, CDR2 FQNNGV. This CDR3 is CASSLDGRTEAFF. CDR3 coding DNA: TGTGCCAGCAGCTTAGATGGGAGGACTGAAGCTTTCTTT.